The sequence of this T cell receptor (beta chain) was determined in a study of T cell changes during pregnancy in multiple sclerosis. TCRdb keeps only in-frame clones here, not all; method: immunoSEQ multiplex PCR. The sample holds approximately 100,000 clones, roughly 92% seen once. This CDR3 is built from 15 residues. CDR1 and CDR2 from the germline V gene are SGHRS and YFSETQ. Trimming cost V 4 bases and J 6 bases; bases outside gene matches: 6. The chain uses TRBV5-1 and TRBJ2-2; 10 bases agree with TRBD1. The source material was peripheral blood, sampled after pregnancy. This TCR came from a female donor with multiple sclerosis, enrolled in a pregnancy study. CDR3 DNA sequence: TGCGCCAGCAGCGGCGGGACAGGGGTGGCCGGGGAGCTGTTTTTT. The encoded protein is CASSGGTGVAGELFF.